These 4 T cell receptor beta chains originate from one sample sequenced in a study of blood T cells in healthy people across ages. PCR was performed a second time for 7 to 11 cycles using a sample-barcoded 5' primer and a J-beta primer mix. TCRdb itself ran the 5' RACE reads through MiXCR, one entry per CDR3 protein. The table lists around 1.7 million distinct CDR3 sequences, approximately 30% of them singletons. Material: blood. The receptors derive from a woman aged 25 to 39 in good health.

This chain connects TRBV6-1 to TRBJ2-3; D may correspond to TRBD1 or TRBD2 (5 bases each). Trimming stripped 3 bases from V and 2 bases from J, with 12 bases between. The germline gives CDR1 MNHNS, CDR2 SASEGT. The CDR3 extends over 15 amino acids. The CDR3 region is CASSEHSGATDTQYF. DNA for the CDR3: TGTGCCAGCAGTGAGCATTCCGGGGCCACAGATACGCAGTATTTT.

This clonotype was recorded at least ten times. V and J are TRBV7-2 and TRBJ2-5, with D tentatively TRBD2 (6 bases). The CDR3 loop spans 16 amino acids. Looked up from germline, CDR1 is SGHTA and CDR2 is FQGNSA. V was trimmed by 2 bases and J by 0 bases, leaving 13 bases between them. The CDR3 sequence is CASSLSGLANQETQYF. For the CDR3, the DNA is TGTGCCAGCAGCTTATCGGGCCTAGCGAACCAAGAGACCCAGTACTTC.

This clonotype has a handful of counts. The chain is built from TRBV5-1 and TRBJ2-1; either TRBD1 or TRBD2 may supply D (6 bases each). The CDR3 contains 13 residues. Between the trimmed V and J ends, which lost 7 bases and 8 bases, there was a span of 16 bases. CDR1 and CDR2 from the germline V gene are SGHRS and YFSETQ. CDR3 loop: CASAAGEEYEQFF. In DNA, the CDR3 is TGCGCCAGCGCGGCAGGGGAGGAATATGAGCAGTTCTTC.

This clonotype was detected only a few times. The chain joins TRBV6-1 to TRBJ1-4; TRBD1 aligns across 11 bases. CDR1 is MNHNS and CDR2 is SASEGT in the germline V gene. The V gene end was trimmed by 2 bases and the J gene end by 7 bases; junction bases not matched to a gene: 3. This CDR3 region has 15 residues. The CDR3 nucleotides are TGTGCCAGCAGTGAATACGGGACAGGGGGTGAAAAACTGTTTTTT. Translation: CASSEYGTGGEKLFF.